The clone carrying this TCR beta chain was seen a few times. The antigen is not known. Generated by immunoSEQ multiplex PCR, the TCRdb table keeps only in-frame clones and is missing some. The sample includes 14,000 or so clones, around 78% seen only once; the top ten take more than 15%. The sample belongs to a study of CD4 T cells in relation to SARS-CoV-2 and coronaviruses. Unexposed donor CD4+ T cells date from about 2011-2018, before the COVID-19 pandemic. After nine to ten days of culture, CD4+ T cells were isolated. Sequencing was carried out using CD4+ T cells from PBMCs, cultured in vitro. The sequence was collected from a human donor in good health.

This CDR3 is CASSAGTNNEQFF. The CDR3 nucleotides read TGTGCCAGCAGTGCCGGGACCAACAATGAGCAGTTCTTC. This chain uses TRBV12-3 or TRBV12-4 with TRBJ2-1, with D perhaps TRBD1 or TRBD2 (5 bases each). Trimming removed 5 bases from V and 5 bases from J, with 10 bases in between. The CDR3 runs to 13 residues.